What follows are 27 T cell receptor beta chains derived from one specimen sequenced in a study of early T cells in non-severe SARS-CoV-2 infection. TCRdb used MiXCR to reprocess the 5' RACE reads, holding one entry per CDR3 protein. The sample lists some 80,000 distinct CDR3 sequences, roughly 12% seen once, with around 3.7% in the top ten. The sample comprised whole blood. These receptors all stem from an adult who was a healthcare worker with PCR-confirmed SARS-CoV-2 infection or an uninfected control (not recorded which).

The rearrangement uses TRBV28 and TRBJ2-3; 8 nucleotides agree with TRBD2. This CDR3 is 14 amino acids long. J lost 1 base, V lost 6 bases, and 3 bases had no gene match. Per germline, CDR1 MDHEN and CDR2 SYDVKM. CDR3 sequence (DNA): TGTGCCAGCAGGAAACTAGCGGGCACAGATACGCAGTATTTT. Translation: CASRKLAGTDTQYF.

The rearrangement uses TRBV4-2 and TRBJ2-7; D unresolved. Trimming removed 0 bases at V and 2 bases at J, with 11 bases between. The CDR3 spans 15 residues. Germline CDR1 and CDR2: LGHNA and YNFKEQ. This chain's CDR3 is CASSQEGAPTYEQYF. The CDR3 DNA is TGTGCCAGCAGCCAAGAAGGAGCTCCCACCTACGAGCAGTACTTC.

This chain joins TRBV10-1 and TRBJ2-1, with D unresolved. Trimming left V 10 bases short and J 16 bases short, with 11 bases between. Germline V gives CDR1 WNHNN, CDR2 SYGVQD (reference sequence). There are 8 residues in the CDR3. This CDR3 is CAIPRSFF. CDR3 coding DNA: TGCGCCATTCCAAGGTCATTCTTC.

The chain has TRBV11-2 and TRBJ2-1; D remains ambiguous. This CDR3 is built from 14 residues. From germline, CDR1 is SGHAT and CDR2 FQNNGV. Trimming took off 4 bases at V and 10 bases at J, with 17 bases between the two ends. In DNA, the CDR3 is TGTGCCAGCAGCTGGCGAGACGGGTATAAAGAGCAGTTCTTC. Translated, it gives CASSWRDGYKEQFF.

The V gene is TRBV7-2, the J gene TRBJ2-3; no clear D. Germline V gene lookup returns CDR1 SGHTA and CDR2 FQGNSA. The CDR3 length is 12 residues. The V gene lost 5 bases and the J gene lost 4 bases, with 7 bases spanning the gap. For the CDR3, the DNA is TGTGCCAGCAGCAACTTAGCAGATACGCAGTATTTT. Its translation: CASSNLADTQYF.

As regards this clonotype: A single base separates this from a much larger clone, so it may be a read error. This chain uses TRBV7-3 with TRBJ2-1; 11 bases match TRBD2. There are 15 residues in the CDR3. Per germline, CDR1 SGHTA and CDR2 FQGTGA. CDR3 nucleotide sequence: TGTGCCAGCAGCCAAGGGACTAGCGGATACAATCAGCAGTTCTTC. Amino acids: CASSQGTSGYNQQFF.

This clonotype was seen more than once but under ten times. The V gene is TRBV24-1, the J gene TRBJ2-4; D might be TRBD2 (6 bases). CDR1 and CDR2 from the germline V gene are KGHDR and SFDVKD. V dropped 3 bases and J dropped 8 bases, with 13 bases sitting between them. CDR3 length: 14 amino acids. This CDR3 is CATSDATAGYIQYF. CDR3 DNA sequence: TGTGCCACCAGTGATGCGACTGCGGGGTACATTCAGTACTTC.

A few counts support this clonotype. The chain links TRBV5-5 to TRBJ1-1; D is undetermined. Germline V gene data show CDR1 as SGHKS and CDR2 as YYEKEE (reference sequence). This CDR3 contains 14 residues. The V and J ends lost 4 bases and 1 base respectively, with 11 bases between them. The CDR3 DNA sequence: TGTGCCAGCAGCCGGATGGACGGGAACACTGAAGCTTTCTTT. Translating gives CASSRMDGNTEAFF.

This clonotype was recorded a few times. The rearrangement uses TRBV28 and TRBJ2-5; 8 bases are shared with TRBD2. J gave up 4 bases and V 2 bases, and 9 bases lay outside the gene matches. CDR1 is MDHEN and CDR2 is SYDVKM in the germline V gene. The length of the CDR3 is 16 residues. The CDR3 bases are TGTGCCAGCAGTTTAGGTCTGGCGGGAGGAATAGAGACCCAGTACTTC. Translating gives CASSLGLAGGIETQYF.

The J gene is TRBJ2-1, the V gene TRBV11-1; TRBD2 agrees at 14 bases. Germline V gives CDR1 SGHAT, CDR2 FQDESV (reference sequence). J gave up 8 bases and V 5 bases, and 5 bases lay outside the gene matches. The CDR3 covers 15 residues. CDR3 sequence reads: CASSLGTSGSHEQFF. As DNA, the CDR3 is TGTGCCAGCAGCCTCGGGACTAGCGGGAGCCATGAGCAGTTCTTC.

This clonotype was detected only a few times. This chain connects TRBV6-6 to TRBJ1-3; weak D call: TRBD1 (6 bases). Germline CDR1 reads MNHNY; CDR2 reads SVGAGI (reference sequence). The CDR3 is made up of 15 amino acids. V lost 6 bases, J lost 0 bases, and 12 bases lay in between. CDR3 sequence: CASRLDRNSGNTIYF. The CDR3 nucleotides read TGTGCCAGCAGGCTAGACAGGAACTCTGGAAACACCATATATTTT.

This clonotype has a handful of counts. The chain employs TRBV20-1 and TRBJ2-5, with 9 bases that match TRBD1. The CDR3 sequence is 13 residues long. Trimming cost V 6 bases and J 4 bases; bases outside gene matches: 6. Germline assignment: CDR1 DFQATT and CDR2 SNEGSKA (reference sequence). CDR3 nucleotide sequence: TGCAGTGCACCGGGACAGGGTAGAGAGACCCAGTACTTC. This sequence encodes CSAPGQGRETQYF.

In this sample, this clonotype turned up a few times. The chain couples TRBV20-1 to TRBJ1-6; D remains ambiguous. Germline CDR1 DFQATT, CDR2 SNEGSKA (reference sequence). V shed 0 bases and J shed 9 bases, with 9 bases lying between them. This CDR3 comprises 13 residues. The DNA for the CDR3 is TGCAGTGCTAGAGATGTTATTACTTCACCCCTCCACTTT. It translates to CSARDVITSPLHF.

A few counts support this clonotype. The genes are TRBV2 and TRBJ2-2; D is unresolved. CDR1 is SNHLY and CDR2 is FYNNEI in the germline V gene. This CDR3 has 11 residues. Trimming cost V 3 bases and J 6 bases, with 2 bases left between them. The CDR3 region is CASSEAGELFF. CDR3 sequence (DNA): TGTGCCAGCAGTGAGGCCGGGGAGCTGTTTTTT.

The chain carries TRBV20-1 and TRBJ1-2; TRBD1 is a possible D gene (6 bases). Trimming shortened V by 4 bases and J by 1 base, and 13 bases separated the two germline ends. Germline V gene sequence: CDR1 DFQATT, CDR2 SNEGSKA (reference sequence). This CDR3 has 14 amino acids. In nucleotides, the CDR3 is TGCAGTGCTACCTCAGGGGACTTTAACTATGGCTACACCTTC. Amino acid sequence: CSATSGDFNYGYTF.

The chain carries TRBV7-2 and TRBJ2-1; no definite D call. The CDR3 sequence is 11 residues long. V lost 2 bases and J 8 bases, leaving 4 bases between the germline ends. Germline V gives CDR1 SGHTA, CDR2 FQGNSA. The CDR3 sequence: CASSLIYEQFF. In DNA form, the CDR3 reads TGTGCCAGCAGCTTAATATATGAGCAGTTCTTC.

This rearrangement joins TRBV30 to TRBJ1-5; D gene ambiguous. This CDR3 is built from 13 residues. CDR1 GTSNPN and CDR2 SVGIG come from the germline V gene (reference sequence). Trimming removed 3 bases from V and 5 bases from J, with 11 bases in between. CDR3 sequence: CAWSQANHQPQHF. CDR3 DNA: TGTGCCTGGAGCCAGGCAAATCATCAGCCCCAGCATTTT.

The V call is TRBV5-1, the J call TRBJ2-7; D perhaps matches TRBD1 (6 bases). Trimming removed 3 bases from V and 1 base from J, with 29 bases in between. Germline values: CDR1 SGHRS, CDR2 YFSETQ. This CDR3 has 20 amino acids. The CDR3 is CASSSQQSPVRGQGSYEQYF. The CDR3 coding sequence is TGCGCCAGCAGCTCCCAGCAGTCCCCCGTAAGAGGGCAGGGGTCCTACGAGCAGTACTTC.

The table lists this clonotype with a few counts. CDR3 protein: CASSLGGQGQDTQYF. The CDR3 bases are TGTGCCAGCAGCCTGGGAGGACAGGGACAAGATACGCAGTATTTT. J is TRBJ2-3 and V is TRBV28, with TRBD1 matching 8 bases. The CDR3 contains 15 residues. Germline V lookup: CDR1 MDHEN, CDR2 SYDVKM. V lost 6 bases, J lost 5 bases, and 10 bases stayed unmatched.

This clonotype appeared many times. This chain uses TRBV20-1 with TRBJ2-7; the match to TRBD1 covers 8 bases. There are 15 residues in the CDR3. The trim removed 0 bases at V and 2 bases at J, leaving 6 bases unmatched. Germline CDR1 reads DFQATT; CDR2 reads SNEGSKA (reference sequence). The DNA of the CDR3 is TGCAGTGCTAGAGACCGCGACAGGGGCCCCTACGAGCAGTACTTC. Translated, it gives CSARDRDRGPYEQYF.

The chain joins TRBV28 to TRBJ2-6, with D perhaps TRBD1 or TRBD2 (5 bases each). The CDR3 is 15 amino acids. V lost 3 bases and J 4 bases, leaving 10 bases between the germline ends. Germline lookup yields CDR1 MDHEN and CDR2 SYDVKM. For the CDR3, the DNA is TGTGCCAGCAGTTTGACCGGGGCCGGGGCCAACGTCCTGACTTTC. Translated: CASSLTGAGANVLTF.

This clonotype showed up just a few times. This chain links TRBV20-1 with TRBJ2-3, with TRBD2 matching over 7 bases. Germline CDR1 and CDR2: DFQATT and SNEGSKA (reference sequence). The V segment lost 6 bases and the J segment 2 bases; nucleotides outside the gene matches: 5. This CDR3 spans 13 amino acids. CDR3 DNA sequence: TGCAGTGCGGGCGGGAGATCCACAGATACGCAGTATTTT. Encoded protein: CSAGGRSTDTQYF.

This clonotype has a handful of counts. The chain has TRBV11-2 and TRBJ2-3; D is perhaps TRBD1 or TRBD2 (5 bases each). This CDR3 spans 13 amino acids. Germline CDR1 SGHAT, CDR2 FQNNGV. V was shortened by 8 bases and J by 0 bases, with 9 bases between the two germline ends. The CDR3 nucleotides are TGTGCCAGCCGGGACCTTAGCACAGATACGCAGTATTTT. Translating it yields CASRDLSTDTQYF. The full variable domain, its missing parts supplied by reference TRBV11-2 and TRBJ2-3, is EAGVAQSPRYKIIEKRQSVAFWCNPISGHATLYWYQQILGQGPKLLIQFQNNGVVDDSQLPKDRFSAERLKGVDSTLKIQPAKLEDSAVYLCASRDLSTDTQYFGPGTRLTVL.

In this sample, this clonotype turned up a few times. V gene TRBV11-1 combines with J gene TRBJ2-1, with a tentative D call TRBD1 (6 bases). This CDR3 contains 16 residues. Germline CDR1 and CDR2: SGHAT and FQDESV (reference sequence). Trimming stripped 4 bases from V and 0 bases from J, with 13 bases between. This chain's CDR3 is CASSSGQGSSYNEQFF. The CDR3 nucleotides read TGTGCCAGCAGCTCCGGGCAGGGGAGCTCCTACAATGAGCAGTTCTTC.

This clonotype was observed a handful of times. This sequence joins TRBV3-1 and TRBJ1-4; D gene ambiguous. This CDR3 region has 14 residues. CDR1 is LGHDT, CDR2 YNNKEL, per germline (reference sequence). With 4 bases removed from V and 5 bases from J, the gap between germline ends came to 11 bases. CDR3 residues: CASSPRVGNEKLFF. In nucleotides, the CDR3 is TGTGCCAGCAGCCCCCGTGTGGGGAATGAAAAACTGTTTTTT.

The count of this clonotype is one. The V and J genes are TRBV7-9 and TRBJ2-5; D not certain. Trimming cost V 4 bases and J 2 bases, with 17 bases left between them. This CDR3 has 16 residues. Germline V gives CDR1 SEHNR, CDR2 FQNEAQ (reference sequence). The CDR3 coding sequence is TGTGCCAGCAGCTCCCTCCACAGTCTAAATCAAGAGACCCAGTACTTC. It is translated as CASSSLHSLNQETQYF.

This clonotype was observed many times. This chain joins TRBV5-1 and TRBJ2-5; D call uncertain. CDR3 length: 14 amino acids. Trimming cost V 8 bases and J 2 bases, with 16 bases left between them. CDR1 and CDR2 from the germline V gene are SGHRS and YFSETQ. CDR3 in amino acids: CASTYSDSQETQYF. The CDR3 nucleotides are TGCGCCAGTACATACAGCGACTCTCAAGAGACCCAGTACTTC.